Reported below is one TCR beta chain. This receptor's antigen is unknown. Nothing much larger sits one base from this clone, and base qualities are not available. TCRbeta CDR3 regions were profiled with the immunoSEQ Assay using bias-controlled multiplex PCR amplification of genomic DNA. In the source study's methods: To quantify the absolute abundance of each unique TCRbeta CDR3 region, the sequences were collapsed and filtered. Differential abundance was assessed using a binomial (Fisher-equivalent) model and a beta-binomial model in which time-dependent variance fitted from healthy donors was added. Clones with fewer than 5 combined templates were removed, and differential abundance was called for clones with a Benjamini-Hochberg FDR below 0.01. Beta-binomial variance was modeled as a function of total template count across the two samples using the form v = (b*log(k)+a)^2. In its TCRdb copy, this immuneACCESS table keeps in-frame sequences only and misses some clones. Where compared with another copy, unresolved V genes explain less than half of these, and the others have no known cause. The V and J calls and the clone size are those of that table, but D and trimming were determined from the DNA. The sample contains about 82,000 clones, 80% to 90% of them found a single time. The ten largest clones represent 7% to 7.5% of the sample.

These data originate in a study of identifying expanded T cells in peripheral blood (dated by TCRdb to 2018 to 2020). Regarding the study in general: Four technical replicates, made by sequencing separate aliquots from the same pool of genomic DNA, were compared pairwise. What the work shows at the level of the full study, not this receptor alone: Variance in clone template counts between two-week samples significantly increased with total template count across all healthy donors. Across all healthy-donor time intervals, the beta-binomial model significantly lowered both the number of clones called differentially abundant and the false-positive rate. Between technical replicates the binomial model flagged approximately 1.2 differentially abundant clones, whereas over roughly two weeks the binomial model flagged about 15 and over approximately four weeks 19 to 20. It was expected by the authors that biological variance in healthy repertoires might increase further over much longer intervals, such as months to years.

A distance of 18 bases separates the germline ends of V and J, which lose 5 bases and 2 bases respectively. From the germline V gene (reference sequence), CDR1 is LNHDA and CDR2 is SQIVND. Reading from cysteine to phenylalanine, the CDR3 counts 16 amino acids. This entry keeps only the CDR3 DNA: 48 bases, framed from base 1. During the collection period, no infections or other immune events were recorded for the healthy donors. Time-dependent variance in a beta-binomial model of T-cell clone differential abundance was calibrated using healthy-donor blood repertoires as a training cohort. The training cohort was composed of 10 or so healthy donors, 3 female and 7 male. An age range of about 25 to 64 years, with an average of around 44 years, was recorded for the donors. Obtained from a commercial supplier, whole blood was collected from each healthy donor at three time points set two to three weeks apart. For immunosequencing, genomic DNA was extracted from unsorted whole blood.

Sample: blood. The sequence is built from TRBV19 and TRBJ1-1; the D gene is possibly TRBD1, with 5 bases matching. The source is a person aged 18-70 years in good health. CDR3 protein: CASSAASGTPNTEAFF. The nucleotides read TGTGCCAGTAGTGCAGCATCAGGGACCCCCAACACTGAAGCTTTCTTT.